The 23 T cell receptor beta chains in this list originate from one sample, sequenced in a study of blood T cell repertoires in COVID-19. Sequenced by immunoSEQ multiplex PCR; TCRdb stores in-frame clones only, minus some. The top ten hold over 2% of the sample, which has about 270,000 clones, 85% to 90% seen once. Sample: PBMCs or T cells enriched from blood (not recorded which). The receptors derive from a woman younger than 35 who had recovered from COVID-19.

The chain is built from TRBV28 and TRBJ2-2; 8 bases line up with TRBD2. J gave up 3 bases and V 4 bases, and 7 bases lay outside the gene matches. The germline V gene has CDR1 MDHEN and CDR2 SYDVKM. The CDR3 covers 16 residues. The CDR3 spells CASSSRGGAHTGELFF. CDR3 DNA sequence: TGTGCCAGCAGTTCCCGGGGGGGGGCCCACACCGGGGAGCTGTTTTTT.

This chain joins TRBV7-3 and TRBJ1-2; TRBD1 matches at 8 bases. The V segment lost 5 bases and the J segment 8 bases; nucleotides outside the gene matches: 7. The CDR3 spans 13 residues. Germline V gives CDR1 SGHTA, CDR2 FQGTGA. CDR3 region: CASSDDRGEGYTF. CDR3 DNA: TGTGCCAGCAGCGACGACAGGGGTGAAGGCTACACCTTC.

This clone was seen just once. The chain joins TRBV5-5 to TRBJ1-1; the D is unclear. The CDR3 covers 14 residues. Per germline, CDR1 SGHKS and CDR2 YYEKEE (reference sequence). With 5 bases removed from V and 0 bases from J, the gap between germline ends came to 11 bases. The DNA for the CDR3 is TGTGCCAGCAGACCAGTCGGGGTGAACACTGAAGCTTTCTTT. This sequence encodes CASRPVGVNTEAFF.

The CDR3 loop reads CASSPGQWVSYEQYF. The CDR3 DNA reads TGTGCCAGCAGCCCGGGACAGTGGGTCTCCTACGAGCAGTACTTC. This chain joins TRBV16 and TRBJ2-7; TRBD1 aligns across 7 bases. The germline V gene has CDR1 KGHSY and CDR2 FQNENV. V gave up 4 bases and J gave up 0 bases; unmatched junction bases: 6. The CDR3 runs to 15 residues.

The chain employs TRBV2 and TRBJ2-2, with 7 bases that match TRBD2. Trimming took 7 bases from V and 0 from J; bases not matched to a gene: 2. The germline gives CDR1 SNHLY, CDR2 FYNNEI. This CDR3 is built from 14 residues. The CDR3 coding sequence is TGTGCCAGCAAGCGGGACTCGAACACCGGGGAGCTGTTTTTT. Protein: CASKRDSNTGELFF.

The V gene is TRBV7-2, the J gene TRBJ1-5, with a possible D match to TRBD1 (6 bases). Trimming shortened V by 4 bases and J by 2 bases, and 18 bases separated the two germline ends. The CDR3 loop spans 17 amino acids. Germline V lookup: CDR1 SGHTA, CDR2 FQGNSA. CDR3 loop: CASSSLTGIFGNQPQHF. The CDR3 DNA sequence: TGTGCCAGCAGCTCTCTTACAGGGATCTTTGGCAATCAGCCCCAGCATTTT. The variable domain in full, completed from reference TRBV7-2 and TRBJ1-5, reads GAGVSQSPSNKVTEKGKDVELRCDPISGHTALYWYRQSLGQGLEFLIYFQGNSAPDKSGLPSDRFSAERTGGSVSTLTIQRTQQEDSAVYLCASSSLTGIFGNQPQHFGDGTRLSIL.

The V call is TRBV28, the J call TRBJ1-6; tentatively, D is TRBD1 (6 bases). Germline-derived CDR1 and CDR2 are MDHEN and SYDVKM. Deletions cut 8 bases from V and 4 bases from J, with 18 bases between. There are 16 residues in the CDR3. The CDR3 sequence is CASGILQGLYNSPLHF. CDR3 nucleotides: TGTGCCAGCGGGATCTTACAGGGATTGTATAATTCACCCCTCCACTTT. The full variable domain, with the rest looked up from reference TRBV28 and TRBJ1-6, is DVKVTQSSRYLVKRTGEKVFLECVQDMDHENMFWYRQDPGLGLRLIYFSYDVKMKEKGDIPEGYSVSREKKERFSLILESASTNQTSMYLCASGILQGLYNSPLHFGNGTRLTVT.

This chain uses TRBV30 with TRBJ1-2, with D perhaps TRBD1 (5 bases). The CDR3 consists of 13 residues. Trimming shortened V by 8 bases and J by 5 bases, and 18 bases separated the two germline ends. Per germline, CDR1 GTSNPN and CDR2 SVGIG (reference sequence). CDR3 DNA sequence: TGTGCCGGAAGAAGTCCTGGGGGGTATGGCTACACCTTC. Translating it yields CAGRSPGGYGYTF.

This sequence joins TRBV6-2 or TRBV6-3 and TRBJ2-7; D is possibly TRBD1 (6 bases). The CDR3 totals 12 residues. Germline loops: CDR1 MNHEY, CDR2 SVGEGT. V gave up 5 bases and J gave up 3 bases, with 8 bases separating them. CDR3 coding DNA: TGTGCCAGCAGTAGACAGGACTACGAGCAGTACTTC. Translated: CASSRQDYEQYF.

The CDR3 coding sequence is TGTGCCAGCAGCTTAATGGGGACAGGGGGTGCTGAGCAGTTCTTC. It yields the protein CASSLMGTGGAEQFF. V gene TRBV7-3 combines with J gene TRBJ2-1; 11 bases are a match to TRBD1. Trimming at V came to 1 base and at J to 9 bases, leaving 5 bases not matched to a gene. The CDR3 runs 15 residues. Per germline, CDR1 SGHTA and CDR2 FQGTGA.

The rearrangement joins TRBV9 to TRBJ2-5; 11 positions agree with TRBD2. CDR1 and CDR2 from the germline V gene are SGDLS and YYNGEE. V lost 1 base, J lost 5 bases, and 4 bases stayed unmatched. The CDR3 extends over 15 amino acids. CDR3: CASSVLTSGVETQYF. CDR3 sequence (DNA): TGTGCCAGCAGCGTATTGACTAGCGGGGTCGAGACCCAGTACTTC. Full variable domain (outside the CDR3, taken from reference TRBV9 and TRBJ2-5): DSGVTQTPKHLITATGQRVTLRCSPRSGDLSVYWYQQSLDQGLQFLIQYYNGEERAKGNILERFSAQQFPDLHSELNLSSLELGDSALYFCASSVLTSGVETQYFGPGTRLLVL.

V gene TRBV6-5 combines with J gene TRBJ1-2, with 9 bases aligning to TRBD1. Germline-derived CDR1 and CDR2 are MNHEY and SVGAGI. The CDR3 totals 15 residues. The V and J ends lost 0 bases and 8 bases, in that order; junction bases with no gene match: 7. The CDR3 DNA reads as TGTGCCAGCAGTTACTCGTCGGACAGGGGTTACGGCTACACCTTC. This encodes CASSYSSDRGYGYTF.

This chain connects TRBV19 to TRBJ2-7, with D tentatively TRBD2 (6 bases). CDR1 LNHDA and CDR2 SQIVND come from the germline V gene (reference sequence). Trimming took 3 bases from V and 2 from J, leaving 11 bases between them. The CDR3 has 14 residues. CDR3 nucleotides: TGTGCCAGTAGTATGAGCGGGTTAACCTACGAGCAGTACTTC. Translated: CASSMSGLTYEQYF.

V is TRBV28 and J is TRBJ1-2; 9 bases align to TRBD1. CDR1 is MDHEN and CDR2 is SYDVKM in the germline V gene. V was pared by 4 bases and J by 0 bases, with 3 bases of the junction left unmatched. The CDR3 covers 15 residues. The CDR3 protein is CASSWTGVSNYGYTF. The DNA for the CDR3 is TGTGCCAGCAGTTGGACAGGGGTCTCTAACTATGGCTACACCTTC.

The V gene is TRBV27, the J gene TRBJ2-7, with D perhaps matching TRBD1 (5 bases). V was trimmed by 6 bases and J by 0 bases, leaving 21 bases between them. Germline CDR1 reads MNHEY; CDR2 reads SMNVEV (reference sequence). The CDR3 length is 17 residues. The DNA of the CDR3 is TGTGCCAGCAGCCCTAGGGCCCTACAGGCACTCTCCTACGAGCAGTACTTC. Amino acids: CASSPRALQALSYEQYF.

The V and J genes are TRBV19 and TRBJ1-2; 8 positions agree with TRBD1. V shed 5 bases and J 7 bases; nucleotides not matched to a gene: 9. The CDR3 sequence is 14 residues long. CDR1 LNHDA and CDR2 SQIVND come from the germline V gene (reference sequence). The CDR3 spells CASSDGQGSRGYTF. The CDR3 bases are TGTGCCAGTAGTGATGGACAGGGAAGTCGTGGCTACACCTTC.

Remarks on this clone: Other DNA sequences within the sample encode an identical CDR3. J is TRBJ1-1 and V is TRBV28; the D is unclear. The germline gives CDR1 MDHEN, CDR2 SYDVKM. Trimming took off 6 bases at V and 1 base at J, with 9 bases between the two ends. This CDR3 is 13 amino acids long. In DNA, the CDR3 is TGTGCCAGCAGCCTCCCGGGGAACACTGAAGCTTTCTTT. Translating gives CASSLPGNTEAFF.

The V call is TRBV29-1, the J call TRBJ1-1; no reliable D call. The ends were cut back, 4 bases at V and 6 bases at J, with 3 bases in the middle. Germline values: CDR1 SQVTM, CDR2 ANQGSEA. The length of the CDR3 is 9 residues. CDR3 nucleotide sequence: TGCAGCGTTGGAGCTGAAGCTTTCTTT. Translated, it gives CSVGAEAFF.

V usage is TRBV3-1 (or the pseudogene TRBV3-2) and J usage is TRBJ1-1, with D maybe TRBD1 (6 bases). V lost 6 bases, J lost 5 bases, and 16 bases lay in between. Germline CDR1 is LGHDT and CDR2 is YNNKEL (reference sequence). The length of the CDR3 is 14 residues. The CDR3 protein is CASRLLGARTEAFF. The CDR3 DNA is TGTGCCAGCAGGCTCCTGGGGGCGCGGACTGAAGCTTTCTTT.

This clone was recorded a few times. The chain couples TRBV5-5 to TRBJ1-4; TRBD1 aligns across 7 bases. The CDR3 consists of 15 residues. The ends lost 4 bases at V and 3 bases at J; junction bases unmatched: 6. CDR1 and CDR2 (germline): SGHKS, YYEKEE (reference sequence). The CDR3 DNA is TGTGCCAGCAGCCCAGGGACAGTCCCTAATGAAAAACTGTTTTTT. Translation: CASSPGTVPNEKLFF.

Only one count was recorded for this clone. CDR3 bases: TGTGCCAGCAGCCCTTCAGGAGGGGGCAGGACTGAAGCTTTCTTT. Amino acid sequence: CASSPSGGGRTEAFF. V gene TRBV3-1 (or the pseudogene TRBV3-2) combines with J gene TRBJ1-1, with 7 bases aligning to TRBD1. The V and J ends lost 4 bases and 5 bases, in that order; junction bases with no gene match: 10. CDR1 is LGHDT, CDR2 YNNKEL, per germline (reference sequence). This CDR3 spans 15 amino acids.

J is TRBJ2-7 and V is TRBV7-8; 8 positions agree with TRBD2. The CDR3 runs to 13 residues. The germline V gene has CDR1 SGHVS and CDR2 FQNEAQ. V dropped 3 bases and J dropped 8; count of bases not matched to a gene: 6. The CDR3 nucleotides read TGTGCCAGCAGCTTCGCCGGGACTAGTCAGCAGTACTTC. Amino acid sequence: CASSFAGTSQQYF.

This chain connects TRBV9 to TRBJ2-5; 8 positions agree with TRBD2. The junction had 9 bases not matched to a gene; V was cut back by 3 bases and J by 5 bases. The CDR3 length is 15 residues. Germline CDR1 SGDLS, CDR2 YYNGEE. This chain's CDR3 is CASSGRGGAGETQYF. Here the CDR3 DNA reads TGTGCCAGCAGCGGACGGGGGGGGGCCGGGGAGACCCAGTACTTC.